The following is a T cell receptor (beta chain) sequence with its context. The sample belongs to a study of blood T cell repertoires in COVID-19. Study as a whole: T cells, B-cell-depleted T cells, or PBMCs supplied cDNA or gDNA.

The CDR3 covers 14 residues. Deletions cut 1 base from V and 5 bases from J, with 12 bases between. Germline CDR1 reads SGDLS; CDR2 reads YYNGEE. Method: immunoSEQ multiplex PCR; TCRdb's copy keeps in-frame clones and lacks some. The data show approximately 250,000 clones, 70% to 90% seen once. The sequencing sample was made of peripheral blood. This chain uses TRBV9 with TRBJ2-5; D unclear. The sequence came from a man aged 45-65 years with COVID-19, enrolled during active disease. The CDR3 DNA reads as TGTGCCAGCAGCGTATGGGTCATCAGGGAGACCCAGTACTTC. Protein product: CASSVWVIRETQYF.